This is a list of T cell receptor beta chains from one sample in a study of cytomegalovirus exposure and HLA in healthy donors. Clones were read by immunoSEQ multiplex PCR, and TCRdb kept only the in-frame ones, dropping some. The data contain about 110,000 clones, approximately 70% of them seen just once; the ten biggest clones take up 0.65% to 0.85%. What was sequenced was PBMCs. The receptor set was obtained from a boy aged 10-17 years in good health and CMV-seronegative. CDR3s include the opening cysteine and the closing phenylalanine or tryptophan.

J gene	V gene	CDR3 protein
TRBJ2-3	TRBV7-2	CASSPLASGRARDTQYF
TRBJ1-2	TRBV18	CASSPGGGDRGYTF
TRBJ2-7	TRBV6-5	CAITAGYEQYF
TRBJ2-1	TRBV7-9	CASSVLAAFYNEQFF
TRBJ2-3	TRBV2	CASSGSGIVADTQYF
TRBJ2-1	TRBV19	CASSRTSSYNEQFF
TRBJ1-1	TRBV5-1	CASSLQGPNTEAFF
TRBJ2-7	TRBV11-3	CASRARQGLSYEQYF
TRBJ1-1	TRBV5-4	CASSLDQGPTEAFF
TRBJ2-1	TRBV15	CATSRGSREGDNEQFF
TRBJ2-6	TRBV19	CASRQISGANVLTF
TRBJ1-5	TRBV7-2	CASSPDRFQPQHF
TRBJ2-5	TRBV19	CASSKARDSEYQETQYF
TRBJ2-7	TRBV28	CAAYDGTSGSYEQYF
TRBJ2-7	TRBV11-3	CASSSRQGTYEQYF
TRBJ1-3	TRBV9	CASSVVRDSDSGNTIYF
TRBJ2-1	TRBV30	CAWTRLLLSEQFF
TRBJ2-6	TRBV11-2	CASSLDRGAVSGANVLTF
TRBJ2-1	TRBV30	CAWTTGFTYNEQFF
TRBJ2-7	TRBV5-1	CASSLDGQGSYEQYF
TRBJ1-6	TRBV4-3	CASSQDGGSESSYNSPLRF
TRBJ2-1	TRBV19	CASSQRGGEQFF
TRBJ2-1	TRBV6-1	CASILGGYSYNEQFF
TRBJ2-5	TRBV2	CASSEKRQGKETQYF
TRBJ2-7	TRBV28	CASSVGLPSSYEQYF
NA	TRBV25-1	CASADRGSYEQYF
TRBJ2-2	TRBV6-5	CASNRQGGRTGELFF
TRBJ2-5	TRBV27	CASRGPLGGSGETQYF
TRBJ2-7	TRBV25-1	CASSETDRRGPYEQYF
TRBJ2-7	TRBV4-1	CASSRGTATYEQYF
NA	TRBV7-9	CASSGGGELFF
TRBJ1-2	TRBV6-1	CASSDWAGLDYGYTF
TRBJ1-5	TRBV7-6	CASSLAGQGQPQHF
TRBJ2-7	TRBV5-1	CASSLVSSIYEQYF
TRBJ2-2	TRBV2	CASSYKRGGPTGELFF
TRBJ2-7	TRBV5-4	CASSLRGYEQYF
TRBJ2-7	TRBV2	CASSERGLAGYEQYF
TRBJ1-5	TRBV6-1	CASSEGSYSNQPQHF
TRBJ1-2	TRBV5-1	CASSLEGQGGGYTF
TRBJ2-2	TRBV7-2	CASSLTRGYTGELFF
NA	TRBV2	CASSSSRQISTFEQYF
TRBJ2-2	TRBV15	CATSLGTSSTGELFF
TRBJ2-7	TRBV4-1	CASSQATGTGGSEQYF
TRBJ2-7	TRBV7-8	CASSLAGSAYEQYF
TRBJ1-1	TRBV10-3	CAISTGTGDTEAFF
TRBJ2-4	TRBV2	CATTLTAGKGHF
TRBJ2-3	TRBV7-9	CASSSWGQTTDTQYF
TRBJ2-7	TRBV29-1	CSVEISAGVEQYF
TRBJ2-1	TRBV28	CASSSLRRSSGGLNEQFF
TRBJ1-1	TRBV7-9	CASSRVNTEAFF